One sample yielded the 15 T cell receptor beta chains listed below, sequenced in a study of T cells in Graves' hyperthyroidism and ophthalmopathy. RNA transcripts served as the template for amplifying TCR beta CDR3 regions. HTBI primers were used for first-round RT-PCR of the TCR CDR3. A single record per CDR3 protein comes from TCRdb applying MiXCR to the multiplex PCR reads. The table lists more than 300,000 distinct CDR3 sequences, roughly 14% of them singletons. The sequenced sample was blood. The receptor set was obtained from a woman under 40 with Graves' ophthalmopathy.

This clonotype was seen repeatedly, ten times or more. This rearrangement joins TRBV11-2 to TRBJ1-1; D is perhaps TRBD1 (5 bases). Germline-derived CDR1 and CDR2 are SGHAT and FQNNGV. The CDR3 has 13 amino acids. V gave up 5 bases and J gave up 11 bases, with 18 bases separating them. CDR3 in DNA: TGTGCCAGCAGCGCACAAGTCCCAGGGAGGGCTTTCTTT. This sequence encodes CASSAQVPGRAFF. Full variable domain (outside the CDR3, taken from reference TRBV11-2 and TRBJ1-1): EAGVAQSPRYKIIEKRQSVAFWCNPISGHATLYWYQQILGQGPKLLIQFQNNGVVDDSQLPKDRFSAERLKGVDSTLKIQPAKLEDSAVYLCASSAQVPGRAFFGQGTRLTVV.

This clonotype was counted at least ten times. An end of the junction does not agree with germline; a read error may underlie this. The chain joins TRBV18 to TRBJ1-6; D gene ambiguous. Per germline, CDR1 KGHSH and CDR2 LQKENI. CDR3 length: 13 residues. The CDR3 sequence is CPSSPDMNSPLHF. CDR3 sequence (DNA): TGTCCCAGCTCACCAGACATGAATTCACCCCTCCACTTT. Supplemented by reference TRBV18 and TRBJ1-6, the full variable domain reads NAGVMQNPRHLVRRRGQEARLRCSPMKGHSHVYWYRQLPEEGLKFMVYLQKENIIDESGMPKERFSAEFPKEGPSILRIQQVVRGDSAAYFCPSSPDMNSPLHFGNGTRLTVT.

This clonotype was counted ten times or more. CDR3 sequence (DNA): TGTGCCAGCAGCTCCGGGGCCCAAAATTCACCCCTCCACTTT. It is translated as CASSSGAQNSPLHF. The J gene is TRBJ1-6, the V gene TRBV7-9, with a weak D call TRBD1 (5 bases). Germline loops: CDR1 SEHNR, CDR2 FQNEAQ (reference sequence). Trimming pared 4 bases from V and 7 bases from J, leaving 11 bases between. The CDR3 has 14 residues.

Ten or more counts support this clonotype. V usage is TRBV12-3 or TRBV12-4 and J usage is TRBJ2-1, with TRBD2 matching over 7 bases. The CDR3 extends over 13 amino acids. The junction had 1 base not matched to a gene; V was cut back by 6 bases and J by 2 bases. The CDR3 DNA reads as TGTGCCAGCAGGGGGACTACCTACAATGAGCAGTTCTTC. The encoded protein is CASRGTTYNEQFF.

The V and J genes are TRBV12-3 or TRBV12-4 and TRBJ2-1; 7 nucleotides align to TRBD1. This CDR3 is 13 amino acids long. V lost 6 bases, J lost 7 bases, and 6 bases stayed unmatched. CDR3 DNA sequence: TGTGCCAGCAGCGTGCACAGGGGAAATGAGCAGTTCTTC. Encoded protein: CASSVHRGNEQFF.

In its sample, this clonotype was seen many times. V usage is TRBV6-1 and J usage is TRBJ2-3; D tentatively fits TRBD1 or TRBD2 (5 bases each). Germline CDR1 is MNHNS and CDR2 is SASEGT. The CDR3 is 13 amino acids. The germline V and J ends were trimmed by 3 bases and 7 bases, with 11 bases remaining between them. CDR3: CASSDEWGNTQYF. For the CDR3, the DNA is TGTGCCAGCAGTGATGAGTGGGGGAATACGCAGTATTTT.

This clonotype has at least ten counts. The CDR3 sequence is CAWTTVGGPEQFF. For the CDR3, the DNA is TGTGCCTGGACCACCGTGGGGGGTCCTGAGCAGTTCTTC. J is TRBJ2-1 and V is TRBV30; D is perhaps TRBD2 (6 bases). The CDR3 sequence is 13 residues long. CDR1 is GTSNPN, CDR2 SVGIG, per germline (reference sequence). Trimming removed 4 bases at V and 9 bases at J, with 16 bases between.

The chain is built from TRBV11-2 and TRBJ2-7; a weak D match, TRBD2 (5 bases). CDR3 length equals 15 residues. V gave up 0 bases and J gave up 0 bases, with 9 bases separating them. Germline V gives CDR1 SGHAT, CDR2 FQNNGV. The CDR3 region has the DNA TGTGCCAGCAGCTTAGATAGGGAGATCTCCTACGAGCAGTACTTC. Its protein product is CASSLDREISYEQYF.

The sample holds a few counts of this clonotype. A much larger clone lies a single base off, so this may be a read error. The rearrangement links TRBV11-2 to TRBJ2-5, with D possibly TRBD1 on 6 matching bases. The CDR3 totals 11 residues. Germline V gene data show CDR1 as SGHAT and CDR2 as FQNNGV. The CDR3 spells CASSAQGTQCF. The CDR3, as DNA: TGTGCCAGCAGCGCGCAGGGGACCCAGTGCTTC.

This clonotype was counted many times. The CDR3 nucleotides read TGCAGTGCTAGAGGGGAACCGCTTGGCAATCAGCCCCAGCATTTT. It translates to CSARGEPLGNQPQHF. The gene calls are TRBV20-1 and TRBJ1-5; no reliable D call. CDR1 DFQATT and CDR2 SNEGSKA come from the germline V gene (reference sequence). The CDR3 sequence is 15 residues long. Trimming removed 1 base from V and 2 bases from J, with 12 bases in between.

This clonotype was seen many times. The genes are TRBV28 and TRBJ1-6; D call uncertain. CDR1 and CDR2 from the germline V gene are MDHEN and SYDVKM. With 6 bases removed from V and 14 bases from J, the gap between germline ends came to 14 bases. CDR3 size: 12 residues. CDR3 coding DNA: TGTGCCAGCAGGTTGGGAACGCTAACCCTCCACTTT. Amino acid sequence: CASRLGTLTLHF.

On this clonotype: A much larger clone lies one base from this, so it may be a read error. V usage is TRBV6-1 and J usage is TRBJ1-1; D remains ambiguous. Germline V gives CDR1 MNHNS, CDR2 SASEGT. V was cut by 6 bases and J by 4 bases, with 9 bases left in between. The CDR3 runs 12 residues. The CDR3 loop reads CASRPFGTEAFF. The CDR3 DNA reads TGTGCCAGCAGGCCGTTTGGCACTGAAGCTTTCTTT.

This clonotype was detected many times. The V call is TRBV7-8, the J call TRBJ1-1, with D possibly being TRBD1 (5 bases). Germline CDR1 is SGHVS and CDR2 is FQNEAQ. V was trimmed by 5 bases and J by 3 bases, leaving 16 bases between them. The CDR3 has 15 amino acids. The CDR3 sequence is CASSPIRGSHTEAFF. The DNA of the CDR3 is TGTGCCAGCAGCCCCATTCGGGGGAGTCACACTGAAGCTTTCTTT. The complete variable domain, with remaining parts taken from reference TRBV7-8 and TRBJ1-1, reads GAGVSQSPRYKVAKRGQDVALRCDPISGHVSLFWYQQALGQGPEFLTYFQNEAQLDKSGLPSDRFFAERPEGSVSTLKIQRTQQEDSAVYLCASSPIRGSHTEAFFGQGTRLTVV.

This clonotype was counted at least ten times. This chain joins TRBV7-2 and TRBJ1-1; D uncertain. V was pared by 5 bases and J by 0 bases, with 13 bases between. The CDR3 loop spans 15 amino acids. Germline V gene sequence: CDR1 SGHTA, CDR2 FQGNSA. DNA for the CDR3: TGTGCCAGCAGCCCAACGACAATTCTGAACACTGAAGCTTTCTTT. Its translation is CASSPTTILNTEAFF. The full variable domain, completed using reference TRBV7-2 and TRBJ1-1, is GAGVSQSPSNKVTEKGKDVELRCDPISGHTALYWYRQSLGQGLEFLIYFQGNSAPDKSGLPSDRFSAERTGGSVSTLTIQRTQQEDSAVYLCASSPTTILNTEAFFGQGTRLTVV.

This clonotype came up many times. The chain employs TRBV20-1 and TRBJ1-6; D is perhaps TRBD1 (5 bases). Germline V gene lookup returns CDR1 DFQATT and CDR2 SNEGSKA (reference sequence). This CDR3 comprises 15 residues. With 0 bases removed from V and 10 bases from J, the gap between germline ends came to 16 bases. The CDR3 here is CSARETGGIGSPLHF. The CDR3 DNA is TGCAGTGCTAGAGAAACAGGCGGCATTGGGTCACCCCTCCACTTT.